What follows is one TCR beta chain and its context. This entry is derived from a study of blood T cell repertoires in COVID-19. This CDR3 has 13 residues. Germline V gives CDR1 GTSNPN, CDR2 SVGIG (reference sequence). V was clipped by 3 bases and J by 0 bases, with 7 bases between them. Sequencing used immunoSEQ multiplex PCR; TCRdb keeps in-frame clones, though not all of them. Of a few hundred thousand clones in the sample, 80% to 90% were seen once. The V and J genes are TRBV30 and TRBJ2-3; D is perhaps TRBD1 (5 bases). Sequencing was carried out using PBMCs or T cells enriched from blood (not recorded which). This TCR came from a man between 40 and 49 years old in a cohort exposed to, infected with or recovered from COVID-19 (not recorded which). The CDR3 sequence: CAWRTVSTDTQYF. CDR3 DNA sequence: TGTGCCTGGAGGACAGTCAGCACAGATACGCAGTATTTT.